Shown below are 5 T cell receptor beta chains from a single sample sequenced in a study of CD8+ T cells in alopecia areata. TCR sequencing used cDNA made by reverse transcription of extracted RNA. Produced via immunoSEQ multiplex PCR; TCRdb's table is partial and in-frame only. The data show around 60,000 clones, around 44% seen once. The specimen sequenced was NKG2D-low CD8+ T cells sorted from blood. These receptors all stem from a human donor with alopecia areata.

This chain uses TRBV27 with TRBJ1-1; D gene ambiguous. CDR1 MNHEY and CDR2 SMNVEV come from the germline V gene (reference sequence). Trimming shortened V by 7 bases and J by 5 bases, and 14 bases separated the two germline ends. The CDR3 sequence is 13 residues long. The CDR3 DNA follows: TGTGCCAGCACGTCGCAGGCGGGGACTGAAGCTTTCTTT. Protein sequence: CASTSQAGTEAFF.

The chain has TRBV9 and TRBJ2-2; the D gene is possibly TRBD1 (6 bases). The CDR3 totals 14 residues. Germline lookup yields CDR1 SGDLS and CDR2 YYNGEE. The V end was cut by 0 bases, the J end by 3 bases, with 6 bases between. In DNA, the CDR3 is TGTGCCAGCAGCGTAGAGGGGGACACCGGGGAGCTGTTTTTT. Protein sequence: CASSVEGDTGELFF.

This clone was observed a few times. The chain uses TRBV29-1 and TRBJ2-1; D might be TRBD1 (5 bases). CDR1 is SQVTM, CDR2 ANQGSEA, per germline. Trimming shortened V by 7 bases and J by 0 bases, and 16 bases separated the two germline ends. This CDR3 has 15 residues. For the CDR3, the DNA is TGCAGCGGGGGCGGCCAGGCAAGCTCCTACAATGAGCAGTTCTTC. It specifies CSGGGQASSYNEQFF.

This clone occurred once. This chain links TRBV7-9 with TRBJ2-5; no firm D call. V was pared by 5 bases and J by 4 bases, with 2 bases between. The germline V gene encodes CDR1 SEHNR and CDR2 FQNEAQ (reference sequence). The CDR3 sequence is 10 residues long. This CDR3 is CASSRETQYF. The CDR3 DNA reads TGTGCCAGCAGCCGAGAGACCCAGTACTTC.

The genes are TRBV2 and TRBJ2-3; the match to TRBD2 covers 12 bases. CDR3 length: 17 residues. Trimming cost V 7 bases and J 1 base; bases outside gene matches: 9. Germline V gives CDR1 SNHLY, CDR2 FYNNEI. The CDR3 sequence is CASTSRLAGARTDTQYF. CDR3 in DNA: TGTGCCAGCACCAGTCGACTAGCGGGAGCCCGCACAGATACGCAGTATTTT. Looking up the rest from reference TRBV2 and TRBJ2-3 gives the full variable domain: EPEVTQTPSHQVTQMGQEVILRCVPISNHLYFYWYRQILGQKVEFLVSFYNNEISEKSEIFDDQFSVERPDGSNFTLKIRSTKLEDSAMYFCASTSRLAGARTDTQYFGPGTRLTVL.